This T cell receptor (beta chain) was sequenced during a study of blood T cell repertoires in COVID-19. Study details: From T cells, B-cell-depleted T cells, or PBMCs came the material, which was cDNA or gDNA.

The V and J ends lost 2 bases and 7 bases respectively, with 12 bases between them. CDR1 MNHEY and CDR2 SVGEGT come from the germline V gene. CDR3 length equals 14 residues. This table comes from immunoSEQ multiplex PCR, and its TCRdb copy is limited to in-frame clones, with some not included. The sample consists of under 200,000 clones, approximately 87% of them appearing once. The V call is TRBV6-2 or TRBV6-3, the J call TRBJ1-5; D might be TRBD1 (6 bases). Material for sequencing was peripheral blood. This sequence was found in a woman in her 70s with COVID-19, enrolled during active disease. CDR3 nucleotide sequence: TGTGCCAGCAGTTACCTGCAACAGGGACAGCCCCAGCATTTT. Encoded protein: CASSYLQQGQPQHF.